This entry describes one T cell receptor (beta chain). The antigen remains unidentified. This sample was taken from a study of cytomegalovirus exposure and HLA in healthy donors. Study-wide findings and caveats: Other equally common chains were less clonally expanded than HLA-associated TCR beta chains, a later analysis showed. A missense DCLRE1C variant was associated with V- and J-gene trimming of TCR beta chains in a later analysis, and an independent cohort replicated the association. The study listed approximately 170 cytomegalovirus-associated TCR beta chains.

PCR was performed using 60 Vbeta and 13 Jbeta primers. Repertoires were generated with immunoSEQ multiplex PCR, while TCRdb's copy carries only in-frame clones and drops some. The repertoire holds roughly 230,000 clones, with nearly 95% as singletons. This CDR3 has 14 amino acids. Trimming shortened V by 4 bases and J by 4 bases, and 13 bases separated the two germline ends. Germline lookup yields CDR1 MNHEY and CDR2 SMNVEV (reference sequence). The sample was PBMCs. The TCR was taken from a girl aged 2-15 years in good health and CMV-seronegative. The chain links TRBV27 to TRBJ1-1; D is unclear. As DNA, the CDR3 is TGTGCCAGCAGTTCGGCCGGGAGGAGCACTGAAGCTTTCTTT. Amino acids: CASSSAGRSTEAFF.